This T cell receptor (beta chain) was sequenced in a study of PD-1 blockade in classical Hodgkin lymphoma. Stated time point: cycle 4 day 1 (C4D1), after about 6 weeks of nivolumab. In every patient, relapse followed autologous stem cell transplantation, while exposure to brentuximab vedotin differed. Assay: immunoSEQ multiplex PCR; the TCRdb copy retains only in-frame clones and omits some. The sample has fewer than 25,000 clones, approximately 70% seen once. Sequences were derived from peripheral blood mononuclear cells (PBMCs), sampled before the fourth cycle of nivolumab. The source is a human donor with classical Hodgkin lymphoma.

The CDR3 loop is CASSRSPELYGYTF. CDR3 DNA: TGTGCCAGCAGCCGGAGTCCCGAACTCTATGGCTACACCTTC. The genes are TRBV28 and TRBJ1-2; D not certain. The CDR3 runs to 14 residues. The germline V and J ends were trimmed by 6 bases and 4 bases, with 15 bases remaining between them. Germline V lookup: CDR1 MDHEN, CDR2 SYDVKM.